The 27 T cell receptor beta chains reported below all come from one sample, sequenced in a study of blood T cell repertoires in COVID-19. Method: immunoSEQ multiplex PCR; TCRdb's copy keeps in-frame clones and lacks some. Here the sample spans roughly 200,000 clones, less than 85% being singletons. Source material: PBMCs or T cells enriched from blood (not recorded which). Receptors were obtained from a man in his forties who had recovered from COVID-19.

The chain employs TRBV7-9 and TRBJ2-7; 15 nucleotides align to TRBD2. CDR1 and CDR2 (germline): SEHNR, FQNEAQ (reference sequence). With 5 bases clipped from V and 4 bases from J, the junction kept 12 bases outside the gene matches. This CDR3 has 18 residues. CDR3: CASSPPGLAGGPKYEQYF. In DNA form, the CDR3 reads TGTGCCAGCAGCCCACCAGGACTAGCGGGAGGGCCAAAATACGAGCAGTACTTC.

The chain uses TRBV27 and TRBJ2-7; D may be TRBD1 (5 bases). Germline V gene lookup returns CDR1 MNHEY and CDR2 SMNVEV (reference sequence). Trimming left V 4 bases short and J 3 bases short, with 10 bases between. The CDR3 is made up of 13 amino acids. The CDR3 DNA reads TGTGCCAGCAGTTATCGACAGAACTACGAGCAGTACTTC. This encodes CASSYRQNYEQYF.

The chain carries TRBV10-3 and TRBJ2-7; 7 nucleotides match TRBD2. The V and J ends lost 3 bases and 2 bases, in that order; junction bases with no gene match: 10. Per germline, CDR1 ENHRY and CDR2 SYGVKD. This CDR3 is 16 amino acids long. Here the CDR3 DNA reads TGTGCCATCAGTGACCCGCGGGGGACCAGGCCCTACGAGCAGTACTTC. Translating it yields CAISDPRGTRPYEQYF.

This chain links TRBV27 with TRBJ2-7, with D possibly TRBD1 on 5 matching bases. The V and J ends lost 2 bases and 2 bases respectively, with 19 bases between them. The CDR3 length is 17 residues. CDR1 and CDR2 (germline): MNHEY, SMNVEV (reference sequence). The DNA of the CDR3 is TGTGCCAGCAGTTTAGCCCCGGTCCAGGGTGCCCCCTACGAGCAGTACTTC. It is translated as CASSLAPVQGAPYEQYF.

This clone was seen only once. The chain joins TRBV10-3 to TRBJ2-7; the match to TRBD1 covers 7 bases. Germline values: CDR1 ENHRY, CDR2 SYGVKD. V was clipped by 6 bases and J by 1 base; unmatched bases: 9. CDR3 length: 15 amino acids. CDR3 in DNA: TGTGCCATCAGACGCGGACAGGAGAGATCCTACGAGCAGTACTTC. Translating it yields CAIRRGQERSYEQYF.

V is TRBV27 and J is TRBJ2-7; TRBD2 agrees at 7 bases. Trimming at V came to 5 bases and at J to 4 bases, leaving 11 bases not matched to a gene. The length of the CDR3 is 15 residues. Germline-derived CDR1 and CDR2 are MNHEY and SMNVEV (reference sequence). CDR3 DNA sequence: TGTGCCAGCAGTCCTGCGGGACTACCAAGTTACGAGCAGTACTTC. It encodes CASSPAGLPSYEQYF.

The CDR3 sequence is CASSAVRETQYF. The CDR3, as DNA: TGTGCCAGCAGCGCTGTGAGGGAGACCCAGTACTTC. V is TRBV9 and J is TRBJ2-5, with D uncertain. There are 12 residues in the CDR3. V lost 3 bases to trimming and J lost 5 bases, with 8 bases between them. In germline, CDR1 is SGDLS, CDR2 YYNGEE.

The chain employs TRBV5-6 and TRBJ2-5; TRBD2 agrees at 8 bases. The CDR3 covers 15 residues. After removal of 3 bases from V and 5 bases from J, the junction contained 9 bases not matched to a gene. Per the germline V gene, CDR1 is SGHDT and CDR2 is YYEEEE. CDR3 DNA sequence: TGTGCCAGCAGCTCACAAGCGGGAGTTTTGGAGACCCAGTACTTC. The encoded protein is CASSSQAGVLETQYF.

This chain joins TRBV7-2 and TRBJ2-4; the D gene is possibly TRBD1 (5 bases). V shed 5 bases and J shed 6 bases, with 11 bases lying between them. Germline V gene lookup returns CDR1 SGHTA and CDR2 FQGNSA. The CDR3 runs 13 residues. The DNA for the CDR3 is TGTGCCAGCAGCCCCCGGCAGGGAAACATTCAGTACTTC. This sequence encodes CASSPRQGNIQYF.

The V call is TRBV7-8, the J call TRBJ1-1; TRBD1 matches at 7 bases. V shed 6 bases, J shed 0 bases, and the junction held 16 bases outside the gene matches. CDR1 is SGHVS, CDR2 FQNEAQ, per germline. There are 18 residues in the CDR3. The CDR3 DNA sequence: TGTGCCAGCAGTCCCCCAGGGGGAAAGGGGATCCTGAACACTGAAGCTTTCTTT. Protein sequence: CASSPPGGKGILNTEAFF. The full variable domain, completed using reference TRBV7-8 and TRBJ1-1, is GAGVSQSPRYKVAKRGQDVALRCDPISGHVSLFWYQQALGQGPEFLTYFQNEAQLDKSGLPSDRFFAERPEGSVSTLKIQRTQQEDSAVYLCASSPPGGKGILNTEAFFGQGTRLTVV.

The chain joins TRBV30 to TRBJ2-7; 8 bases are shared with TRBD1. The CDR3 is 14 residues long. In germline, CDR1 is GTSNPN, CDR2 SVGIG (reference sequence). V trimming: 1 base; J trimming: 0 bases; junction bases outside the gene matches: 2. Written as DNA, the CDR3 is TGTGCCTGGAGTGGACAGGGGAGCTCCTACGAGCAGTACTTC. It yields the protein CAWSGQGSSYEQYF.

This chain connects TRBV30 to TRBJ2-7; 8 nucleotides agree with TRBD2. Trimming at V came to 2 bases and at J to 3 bases, leaving 6 bases not matched to a gene. The germline gives CDR1 GTSNPN, CDR2 SVGIG (reference sequence). CDR3 size: 14 residues. In DNA form, the CDR3 reads TGTGCCTGGAGTCTTGCAGCGGGGGACTACGAGCAGTACTTC. Protein: CAWSLAAGDYEQYF.

This chain connects TRBV4-2 to TRBJ2-5, with 10 bases fitting TRBD1. Per germline, CDR1 LGHNA and CDR2 YNFKEQ. J gave up 4 bases and V 3 bases, and 8 bases lay outside the gene matches. This CDR3 comprises 16 residues. In DNA, the CDR3 is TGTGCCAGCAGCCAGTCAGGAGACAGGGGGCCAGAGACCCAGTACTTC. This translates into CASSQSGDRGPETQYF.

The rearrangement links TRBV2 to TRBJ2-7, with 9 bases matching TRBD1. The germline V gene has CDR1 SNHLY and CDR2 FYNNEI. The length of the CDR3 is 15 residues. With 6 bases clipped from V and 1 base from J, the junction kept 7 bases outside the gene matches. CDR3 sequence: CASRYRGPRSYEQYF. CDR3 DNA sequence: TGTGCCAGCAGGTACAGGGGGCCTAGGTCCTACGAGCAGTACTTC.

This clone was recorded once. The chain couples TRBV7-2 to TRBJ2-5; 12 nucleotides match TRBD2. Germline V gene data show CDR1 as SGHTA and CDR2 as FQGNSA. The CDR3 is made up of 15 amino acids. The trim removed 5 bases at V and 1 base at J, leaving 2 bases unmatched. The CDR3 loop reads CASSRTSGTQETQYF. The CDR3 DNA follows: TGTGCCAGCAGCCGGACTAGCGGGACCCAAGAGACCCAGTACTTC. Filled out from reference TRBV7-2 and TRBJ2-5, the complete variable domain reads GAGVSQSPSNKVTEKGKDVELRCDPISGHTALYWYRQSLGQGLEFLIYFQGNSAPDKSGLPSDRFSAERTGGSVSTLTIQRTQQEDSAVYLCASSRTSGTQETQYFGPGTRLLVL.

The chain has TRBV11-2 and TRBJ2-1; 11 nucleotides agree with TRBD2. The CDR3 is 16 amino acids. Germline CDR1 reads SGHAT; CDR2 reads FQNNGV. J lost 6 bases, V lost 4 bases, and 8 bases had no gene match. CDR3 protein: CASSSPGTSGFNEQFF. The CDR3 DNA follows: TGTGCCAGCAGCTCCCCCGGGACTAGCGGATTCAATGAGCAGTTCTTC.

V and J are TRBV6-2 or TRBV6-3 and TRBJ1-2; D may be TRBD1 (6 bases). Trimming took off 5 bases at V and 2 bases at J, with 12 bases between the two ends. Germline V gene lookup returns CDR1 MNHEY and CDR2 SVGEGT. CDR3 length: 14 residues. As DNA, the CDR3 is TGTGCCAGCAGTGCATTGACAGGCAACTATGGCTACACCTTC. It encodes CASSALTGNYGYTF.

The chain recombines TRBV28 with TRBJ2-7; 9 nucleotides align to TRBD1. Germline V CDR1 and CDR2: MDHEN, SYDVKM. The CDR3 is 15 residues long. V lost 1 base and J lost 5; bases outside the gene matches: 6. The CDR3 spells CASSLLDRGADEQYF. The CDR3 DNA sequence: TGTGCCAGCAGTTTATTAGACAGGGGGGCCGACGAGCAGTACTTC.

V is TRBV19 and J is TRBJ2-1; 9 bases match TRBD1. V lost 9 bases and J lost 7; bases outside the gene matches: 16. Germline CDR1 LNHDA, CDR2 SQIVND (reference sequence). The CDR3 has 16 residues. The CDR3 spells CASTPRSGQGRNEQFF. CDR3 DNA sequence: TGTGCCAGCACACCGAGGTCGGGACAGGGTAGGAATGAGCAGTTCTTC.

The chain employs TRBV6-1 and TRBJ1-5; possible D gene TRBD1, 5 bases. V lost 1 base and J lost 1, with 11 bases in between. The CDR3 loop spans 16 amino acids. In germline, CDR1 is MNHNS, CDR2 SASEGT. The CDR3: CASSEGIRGSNQPQHF. The CDR3 nucleotides read TGTGCCAGCAGTGAAGGTATTCGGGGGAGCAATCAGCCCCAGCATTTT.

V gene TRBV28 combines with J gene TRBJ2-7; the match to TRBD2 covers 7 bases. CDR1 is MDHEN and CDR2 is SYDVKM in the germline V gene. This CDR3 region has 14 residues. V shed 7 bases, J shed 6 bases, and the junction held 12 bases outside the gene matches. CDR3 bases: TGTGCCAGCACCGGAGGCGGGAGTATTTCCGAGCAGTACTTC. Protein: CASTGGGSISEQYF.

This clone was observed once. The V gene is TRBV4-1, the J gene TRBJ2-7; the match to TRBD2 covers 9 bases. The germline V gene has CDR1 MGHRA and CDR2 YSYEKL. The trim removed 4 bases at V and 0 bases at J, leaving 7 bases unmatched. The CDR3 is 16 amino acids. The CDR3, as DNA: TGCGCCAGCAGCCGAGGACTAGCGAGTAGCTCCTACGAGCAGTACTTC. This encodes CASSRGLASSSYEQYF.

Only one count was recorded for this clone. The J gene is TRBJ1-5, the V gene TRBV4-1, with TRBD1 identical over 9 bases. J gave up 5 bases and V 4 bases, and 9 bases lay outside the gene matches. The CDR3 runs 16 residues. Germline-derived CDR1 and CDR2 are MGHRA and YSYEKL. The CDR3 DNA follows: TGCGCCAGCAGCCCCTCCGAGACAGGGGGGTATCAGCCCCAGCATTTT. It is translated as CASSPSETGGYQPQHF.

This clone was observed once. The rearrangement joins TRBV11-3 to TRBJ2-7, with 7 bases that match TRBD1. This CDR3 contains 15 residues. V shed 1 base and J 3 bases; nucleotides not matched to a gene: 6. Germline V lookup: CDR1 SGHNT, CDR2 YENEEA. The DNA for the CDR3 is TGTGCCAGCAGCTTAGTCACAGGGGCCTACTACGAGCAGTACTTC. As protein: CASSLVTGAYYEQYF.

This chain connects TRBV6-5 to TRBJ2-1; a weak D match, TRBD2 (5 bases). The ends were cut back, 0 bases at V and 7 bases at J, with 10 bases in the middle. The V gene's germline CDR1 is MNHEY and CDR2 SVGAGI. CDR3 size: 14 residues. Here the CDR3 reads CASSYSGERNEQFF. CDR3 DNA: TGTGCCAGCAGTTACTCGGGTGAGCGGAATGAGCAGTTCTTC.

This clone is a singleton in its sample. The chain uses TRBV13 and TRBJ2-1, with D perhaps TRBD2 (6 bases). The CDR3 totals 17 residues. The ends were cut back, 1 base at V and 3 bases at J, with 16 bases in the middle. Per germline, CDR1 PRHDT and CDR2 FYEKMQ (reference sequence). In DNA, the CDR3 is TGTGCCAGCAGCTTAGTCGGGACTCTCCAAAGCTACAATGAGCAGTTCTTC. It translates to CASSLVGTLQSYNEQFF.

The chain is built from TRBV7-2 and TRBJ2-5, with 8 nucleotides matching TRBD2. This CDR3 is 16 amino acids long. J was trimmed by 4 bases and V by 5 bases; bases with no gene match: 12. Germline loops: CDR1 SGHTA, CDR2 FQGNSA. The CDR3 DNA reads as TGTGCCAGCAGCCCAGAAGGTAGCGGGGTGGCAGAGACCCAGTACTTC. It specifies CASSPEGSGVAETQYF. Full variable domain (remainder filled in from reference TRBV7-2 and TRBJ2-5): GAGVSQSPSNKVTEKGKDVELRCDPISGHTALYWYRQSLGQGLEFLIYFQGNSAPDKSGLPSDRFSAERTGGSVSTLTIQRTQQEDSAVYLCASSPEGSGVAETQYFGPGTRLLVL.